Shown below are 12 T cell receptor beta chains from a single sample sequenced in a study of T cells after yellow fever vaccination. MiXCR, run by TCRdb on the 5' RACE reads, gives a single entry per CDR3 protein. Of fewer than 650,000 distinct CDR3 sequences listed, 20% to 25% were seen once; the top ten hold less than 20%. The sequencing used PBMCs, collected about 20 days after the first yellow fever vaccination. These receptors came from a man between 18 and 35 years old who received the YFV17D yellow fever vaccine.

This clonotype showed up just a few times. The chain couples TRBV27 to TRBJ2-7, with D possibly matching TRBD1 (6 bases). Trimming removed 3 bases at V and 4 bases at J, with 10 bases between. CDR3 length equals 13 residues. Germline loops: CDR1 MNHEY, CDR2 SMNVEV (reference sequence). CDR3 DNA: TGTGCCAGCAGTTTTCAGAGGGGGTACGAGCAGTACGTC. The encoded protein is CASSFQRGYEQYV.

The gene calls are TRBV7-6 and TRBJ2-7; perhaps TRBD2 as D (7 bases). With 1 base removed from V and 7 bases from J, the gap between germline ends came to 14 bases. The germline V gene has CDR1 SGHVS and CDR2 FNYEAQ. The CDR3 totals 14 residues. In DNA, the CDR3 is TGTGCCAGCAGCTTAGACGGGGGCGGGGGTGAGCAGTACTTC. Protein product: CASSLDGGGGEQYF.

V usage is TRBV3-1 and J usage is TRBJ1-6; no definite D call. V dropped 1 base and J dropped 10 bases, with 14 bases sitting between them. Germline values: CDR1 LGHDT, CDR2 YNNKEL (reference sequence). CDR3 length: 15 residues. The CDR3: CASSQVPNPSSPLHF. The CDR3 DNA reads TGTGCCAGCAGCCAAGTCCCCAATCCTTCCTCACCCCTCCACTTT.

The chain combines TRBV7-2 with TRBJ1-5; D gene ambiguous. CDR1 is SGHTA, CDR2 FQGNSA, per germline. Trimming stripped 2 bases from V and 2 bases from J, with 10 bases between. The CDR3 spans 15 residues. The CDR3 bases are TGTGCCAGCAGCTTACTCCAGGATGGCAATCAGCCCCAGCATTTT. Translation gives CASSLLQDGNQPQHF.

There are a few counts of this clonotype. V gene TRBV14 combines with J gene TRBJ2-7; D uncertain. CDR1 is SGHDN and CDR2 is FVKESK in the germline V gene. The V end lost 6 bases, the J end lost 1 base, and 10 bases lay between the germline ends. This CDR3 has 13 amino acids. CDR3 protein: CASSPQASYEQYV. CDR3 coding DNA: TGTGCCAGCAGTCCTCAGGCATCCTACGAGCAGTACGTC.

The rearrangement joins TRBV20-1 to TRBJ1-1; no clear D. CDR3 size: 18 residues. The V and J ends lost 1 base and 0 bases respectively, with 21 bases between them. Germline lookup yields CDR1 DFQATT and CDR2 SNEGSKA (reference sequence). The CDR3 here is CSARVEGWGEVMNTEAFF. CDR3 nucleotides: TGCAGTGCTAGAGTCGAAGGATGGGGTGAGGTCATGAACACTGAAGCTTTCTTT.

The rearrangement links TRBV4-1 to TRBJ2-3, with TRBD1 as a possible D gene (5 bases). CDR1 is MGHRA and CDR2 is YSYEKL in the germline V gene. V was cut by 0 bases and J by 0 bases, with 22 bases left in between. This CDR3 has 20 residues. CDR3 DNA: TGCGCCAGCAGCCAAGATTGGGGCAGGGTTATTGTTTCTAGCACAGATACGCAGTATTTT. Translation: CASSQDWGRVIVSSTDTQYF.

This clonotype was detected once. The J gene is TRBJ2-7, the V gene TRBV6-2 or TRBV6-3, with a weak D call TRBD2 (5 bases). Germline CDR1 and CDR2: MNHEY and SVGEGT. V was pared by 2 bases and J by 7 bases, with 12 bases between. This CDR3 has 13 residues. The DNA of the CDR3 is TGTGCCAGCAGTTACCGCGGGTACGGTGAGCAGTACGTC. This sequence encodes CASSYRGYGEQYV.

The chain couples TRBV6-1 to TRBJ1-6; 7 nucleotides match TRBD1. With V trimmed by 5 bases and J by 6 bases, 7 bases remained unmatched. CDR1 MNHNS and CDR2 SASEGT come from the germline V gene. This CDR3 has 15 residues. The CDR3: CASSRQGSPNSPLHF. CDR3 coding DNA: TGTGCCAGCAGTCGACAGGGTAGTCCTAATTCACCCCTCCACTTT.

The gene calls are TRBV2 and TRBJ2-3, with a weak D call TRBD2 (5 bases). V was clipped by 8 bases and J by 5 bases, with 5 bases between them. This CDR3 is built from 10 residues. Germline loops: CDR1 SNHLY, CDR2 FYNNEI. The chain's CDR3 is CASGLDTQYF. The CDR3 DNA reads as TGTGCCAGCGGACTAGATACGCAGTATTTT.

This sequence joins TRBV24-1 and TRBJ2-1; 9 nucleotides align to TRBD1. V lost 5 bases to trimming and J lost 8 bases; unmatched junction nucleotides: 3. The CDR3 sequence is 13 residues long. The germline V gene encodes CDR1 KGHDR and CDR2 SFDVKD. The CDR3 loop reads CATSGDRVDEQFF. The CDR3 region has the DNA TGTGCCACCAGTGGGGACAGGGTGGATGAGCAGTTCTTC.

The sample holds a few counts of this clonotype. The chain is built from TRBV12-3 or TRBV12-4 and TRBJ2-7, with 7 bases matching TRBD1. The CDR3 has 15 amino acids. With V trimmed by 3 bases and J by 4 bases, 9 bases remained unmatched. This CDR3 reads CASSLHLTGRYEQYF. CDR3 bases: TGTGCCAGCAGTTTGCATTTGACAGGGCGATACGAGCAGTACTTC.